These 22 T cell receptor beta chains were all obtained from the same sample, sequenced in a study of blood T cell repertoires in COVID-19. The data were produced by immunoSEQ multiplex PCR, yet TCRdb's version contains in-frame clones alone and is incomplete. Among around 28,000 clones, nearly 90% were seen once, and the ten largest hold around 48%. The specimen sequenced was peripheral blood. These receptors originate from a human donor with acute or convalescent COVID-19. The donor label of this sample is uncertain.

This chain links TRBV30 with TRBJ2-1; maybe TRBD2 (5 bases). Looked up from germline, CDR1 is GTSNPN and CDR2 is SVGIG (reference sequence). The CDR3 is made up of 13 amino acids. The V end lost 7 bases, the J end lost 0 bases, and 10 bases lay between the germline ends. The CDR3 region is CAFTTSSYNEQFF. As DNA, the CDR3 is TGTGCCTTTACTACTAGCTCCTACAATGAGCAGTTCTTC.

The rearrangement joins TRBV27 to TRBJ1-6; 7 bases agree with TRBD1. The CDR3 contains 14 residues. Germline CDR1 MNHEY, CDR2 SMNVEV (reference sequence). The trim removed 5 bases at V and 11 bases at J, leaving 9 bases unmatched. The CDR3 protein is CASSLQGELTPLHF. In nucleotides, the CDR3 is TGTGCCAGCAGTCTCCAGGGGGAATTAACACCCCTCCACTTT.

The DNA for the CDR3 is TGCGCCAGCAGATCCAGGGCATTCGGGACAGGGGCGGTCAATGAGCAGTTCTTC. Translation: CASRSRAFGTGAVNEQFF. This chain links TRBV4-1 with TRBJ2-1, with TRBD1 matching over 10 bases. Trimming took 6 bases from V and 6 from J; bases not matched to a gene: 17. The germline CDR1 and CDR2 sequences are MGHRA and YSYEKL. The CDR3 has 18 residues.

The chain uses TRBV2 and TRBJ2-3; D perhaps matches TRBD2 (6 bases). This CDR3 has 15 amino acids. The germline V gene has CDR1 SNHLY and CDR2 FYNNEI. V was trimmed by 6 bases and J by 0 bases, leaving 13 bases between them. CDR3: CASSVRLGSTDTQYF. In DNA form, the CDR3 reads TGTGCCAGCAGCGTCCGACTAGGTAGCACAGATACGCAGTATTTT.

In DNA, the CDR3 is TGCGCCAGCATCAGCGGGTCAGGGAGCACAGATACGCAGTATTTT. Translating it yields CASISGSGSTDTQYF. The V and J genes are TRBV5-1 and TRBJ2-3, with a weak D call TRBD2 (6 bases). CDR3 length: 15 amino acids. CDR1 is SGHRS and CDR2 is YFSETQ in the germline V gene. The V end was cut by 6 bases, the J end by 0 bases, with 14 bases between.

V usage is TRBV7-6 and J usage is TRBJ2-5; D remains ambiguous. Per the germline V gene, CDR1 is SGHVS and CDR2 is FNYEAQ. The ends were cut back, 1 base at V and 5 bases at J, with 8 bases in the middle. There are 13 residues in the CDR3. CDR3 nucleotide sequence: TGTGCCAGCAGCTTAGGAAACGCGGAGACCCAGTACTTC. Translated, it gives CASSLGNAETQYF.

The V and J genes are TRBV12-3 or TRBV12-4 and TRBJ2-7; 8 bases are shared with TRBD2. The CDR3 contains 13 residues. Trimming cost V 5 bases and J 12 bases; bases outside gene matches: 12. The CDR3 sequence: CASSPGLAKVSYF. The CDR3 DNA reads TGTGCCAGCAGTCCTGGACTAGCCAAGGTCTCGTACTTC.

The chain combines TRBV6-1 with TRBJ2-1, with D tentatively TRBD1 (6 bases). The CDR3 is 16 amino acids. Trimming stripped 2 bases from V and 0 bases from J, with 11 bases between. The V gene's germline CDR1 is MNHNS and CDR2 SASEGT. The CDR3 DNA reads TGTGCCAGCAGTGAACTTTGGGACATCTCCTACAATGAGCAGTTCTTC. The encoded protein is CASSELWDISYNEQFF.

This chain links TRBV24-1 with TRBJ1-5; tentatively, D is TRBD1 (5 bases). Between the trimmed V and J ends, which lost 2 bases and 6 bases, there was a span of 16 bases. This CDR3 contains 16 residues. Germline lookup yields CDR1 KGHDR and CDR2 SFDVKD. CDR3 sequence: CATSDSDRGVFQPQHF. CDR3 coding DNA: TGTGCCACCAGTGATTCCGACCGGGGGGTCTTTCAGCCCCAGCATTTT.

The chain recombines TRBV3-1 (or the pseudogene TRBV3-2) with TRBJ1-4; D is ambiguous. Germline CDR1 LGHDT, CDR2 YNNKEL (reference sequence). V was cut by 1 base and J by 1 base, with 7 bases left in between. The CDR3 is made up of 15 amino acids. Here the CDR3 reads CASSQGQRTNEKLFF. The DNA of the CDR3 is TGTGCCAGCAGCCAAGGGCAAAGAACTAATGAAAAACTGTTTTTT.

The rearrangement joins TRBV5-4 to TRBJ2-1, with 9 bases aligning to TRBD2. Trimming cost V 4 bases and J 4 bases; bases outside gene matches: 18. The CDR3 has 19 amino acids. Germline CDR1 reads SGHNT; CDR2 reads YYREEE (reference sequence). The CDR3 sequence: CASSPEPQLAGARYNEQFF. The CDR3 DNA follows: TGTGCCAGCAGCCCAGAACCACAACTAGCGGGTGCCAGGTACAATGAGCAGTTCTTC.

The count of this clone is one. The rearrangement joins TRBV5-3 to TRBJ2-1, with 10 bases that match TRBD2. TRBV5-3 belongs to the ORF category, with a function that is uncertain. The trim removed 4 bases at V and 8 bases at J, leaving 21 bases unmatched. There are 19 residues in the CDR3. CDR3 coding DNA: TGTGCCAGAAGCGTCGACAGGGGAAGGGCTAGCGGGAGTGTTTATGAGCAGTTCTTC. Translated: CARSVDRGRASGSVYEQFF.

This clone was detected only once. J is TRBJ2-1 and V is TRBV5-8, with 9 nucleotides matching TRBD2. CDR3 size: 16 residues. The V gene end was trimmed by 0 bases and the J gene end by 8 bases; junction bases not matched to a gene: 9. Per germline, CDR1 SGHTS and CDR2 YDEGEE. In DNA form, the CDR3 reads TGTGCCAGCAGCTTGGTCGGGCTAGCGGGACTCGATGAGCAGTTCTTC. It specifies CASSLVGLAGLDEQFF.

V gene TRBV7-6 combines with J gene TRBJ2-6; 8 bases fit TRBD1. Germline V gene lookup returns CDR1 SGHVS and CDR2 FNYEAQ. The CDR3 is 19 residues long. V trimming: 7 bases; J trimming: 0 bases; junction bases outside the gene matches: 14. The CDR3 sequence is CASIDPGQVKNSGANVLTF. CDR3 DNA sequence: TGTGCCAGCATCGACCCGGGACAGGTAAAGAACTCTGGGGCCAACGTCCTGACTTTC.

V usage is TRBV4-1 and J usage is TRBJ2-7; 11 bases match TRBD2. V lost 3 bases and J lost 4; bases outside the gene matches: 5. The CDR3 spans 15 residues. CDR1 and CDR2 (germline): MGHRA, YSYEKL. CDR3 region: CASSQYSGRAYEQYF. CDR3 bases: TGCGCCAGCAGCCAGTATAGCGGGAGGGCTTACGAGCAGTACTTC.

V and J are TRBV7-3 and TRBJ1-6; TRBD1 matches 12 bases. The CDR3 totals 16 residues. The germline CDR1 and CDR2 sequences are SGHTA and FQGTGA. V shed 4 bases and J 9 bases; nucleotides not matched to a gene: 7. CDR3 loop: CASSSGDRGQGSPLHF. CDR3 nucleotides: TGTGCCAGCAGCTCGGGGGACAGGGGGCAGGGTTCACCCCTCCACTTT.

The rearrangement joins TRBV4-1 to TRBJ1-6, with 7 positions matching TRBD1. Germline V gene sequence: CDR1 MGHRA, CDR2 YSYEKL. There are 14 residues in the CDR3. Trimming at V came to 4 bases and at J to 7 bases, leaving 4 bases not matched to a gene. In DNA form, the CDR3 reads TGCGCCAGCAGCCCACGGGACAGAAATTCACCCCTCCACTTT. This codes for CASSPRDRNSPLHF.

This chain joins TRBV6-5 and TRBJ1-2; 7 bases align to TRBD1. Germline values: CDR1 MNHEY, CDR2 SVGAGI. The CDR3 is 15 amino acids. With V trimmed by 0 bases and J by 9 bases, 10 bases remained unmatched. The chain's CDR3 is CASSYSTQGVLCYTF. CDR3 in DNA: TGTGCCAGCAGTTACTCGACCCAGGGGGTGCTATGCTACACCTTC.

This clone was counted a few times. The chain is built from TRBV19 and TRBJ2-5; D call uncertain. Germline V gene sequence: CDR1 LNHDA, CDR2 SQIVND (reference sequence). This CDR3 has 13 residues. The V end lost 1 base, the J end lost 2 bases, and 5 bases lay between the germline ends. CDR3 nucleotides: TGTGCCAGTAGTATAGGCAGGCAAGAGACCCAGTACTTC. This encodes CASSIGRQETQYF.

This chain links TRBV5-1 with TRBJ2-1; 7 bases are shared with TRBD2. The germline gives CDR1 SGHRS, CDR2 YFSETQ. V shed 4 bases, J shed 3 bases, and the junction held 4 bases outside the gene matches. This CDR3 comprises 14 residues. The CDR3 bases are TGCGCCAGCAGCCTGCGGGAGAACTACAATGAGCAGTTCTTC. Its protein is CASSLRENYNEQFF.

The chain uses TRBV27 and TRBJ2-3, with 8 positions matching TRBD2. V shed 5 bases and J 6 bases; nucleotides not matched to a gene: 7. The CDR3 totals 14 residues. Germline values: CDR1 MNHEY, CDR2 SMNVEV (reference sequence). The CDR3 here is CASSILAVGDTQYF. CDR3 sequence (DNA): TGTGCCAGCAGTATACTAGCGGTCGGGGATACGCAGTATTTT.

The chain combines TRBV25-1 with TRBJ1-4, with a weak D call TRBD1 (6 bases). This CDR3 is built from 15 residues. The germline V gene encodes CDR1 MGHDK and CDR2 SYGVNS. The V end lost 1 base, the J end lost 8 bases, and 14 bases lay between the germline ends. The CDR3 sequence: CASSESGRDNEKLFF. CDR3 coding DNA: TGTGCCAGCAGTGAATCGGGCCGGGACAACGAAAAACTGTTTTTT. The whole variable domain, remainder taken from reference TRBV25-1 and TRBJ1-4, is EADIYQTPRYLVIGTGKKITLECSQTMGHDKMYWYQQDPGMELHLIHYSYGVNSTEKGDLSSESTVSRIRTEHFPLTLESARPSHTSQYLCASSESGRDNEKLFFGSGTQLSVL.